The entry below gives a single T cell receptor (beta chain) sequence along with its context. Treatment in this sample: oral pan-JAK inhibitor, 5-10 mg twice daily. This entry comes from a study of CD8+ T cells in alopecia areata. Study context: Severity scoring for treated patients was based on the percentage of affected scalp area.

The CDR3 runs to 14 residues. Trimming shortened V by 1 base and J by 6 bases, and 9 bases separated the two germline ends. Germline V gene sequence: CDR1 SGHVS, CDR2 FNYEAQ. RNA was isolated and reverse transcribed to cDNA, the sequencing template. The data were produced by immunoSEQ multiplex PCR, yet TCRdb's version contains in-frame clones alone and is incomplete. This table has roughly 280,000 clones, roughly 63% appearing once. Source: CD4+ T cells sorted from blood, taken around week 54, from a patient treated with tofacitinib. This chain connects TRBV7-6 to TRBJ2-2; D gene uncertain. The receptor's source is a human donor with alopecia areata. Here the CDR3 reads CASSLDLDPGELFF. The CDR3 nucleotides are TGTGCCAGCAGCTTAGACCTAGACCCCGGGGAGCTGTTTTTT.